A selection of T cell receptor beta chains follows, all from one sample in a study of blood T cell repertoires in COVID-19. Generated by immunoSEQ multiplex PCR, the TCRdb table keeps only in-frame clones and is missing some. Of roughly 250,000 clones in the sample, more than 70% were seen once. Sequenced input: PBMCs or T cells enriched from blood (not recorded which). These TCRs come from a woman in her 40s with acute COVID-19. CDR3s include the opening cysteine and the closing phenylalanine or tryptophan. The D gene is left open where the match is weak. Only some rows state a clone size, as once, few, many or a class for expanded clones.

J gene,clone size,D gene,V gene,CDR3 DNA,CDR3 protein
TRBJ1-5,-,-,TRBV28,TGTGCCAGCAGCATGGGGCAGGGATATCAGCCCCAGCATTTT,CASSMGQGYQPQHF
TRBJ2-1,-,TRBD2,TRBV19,TGTGCCAGTAGTAAGGGACTAGCGGAGCAGTTCTTC,CASSKGLAEQFF
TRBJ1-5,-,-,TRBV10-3,TGTGCCACCCAGGGTATTCATCAGCCCCAGCATTTT,CATQGIHQPQHF
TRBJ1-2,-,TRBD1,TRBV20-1,TGCAGTGCTAGGACAGGGCTTGGCTACACCTTC,CSARTGLGYTF
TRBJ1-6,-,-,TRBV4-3,TGCGCCAGCAGCCAAGATAACAGCATTAATAATTCACCCCTCCACTTT,CASSQDNSINNSPLHF
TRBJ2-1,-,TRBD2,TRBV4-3,TGCGCCAGCAGCCAGACCGGGACTAGTTACAATGAGCAGTTCTTC,CASSQTGTSYNEQFF
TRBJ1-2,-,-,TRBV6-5,TGTGCCAGCAAAAAGCCGGGAGAGATTACCTATGGCTACACCTTC,CASKKPGEITYGYTF
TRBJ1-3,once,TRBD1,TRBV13,TGTGCCAGCAGCTTTGGACAGGGTATCTCTGGAAACACCATATATTTT,CASSFGQGISGNTIYF
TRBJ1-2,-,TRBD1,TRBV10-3,TGTGCCATCAGTGAGGCCCCGGGACAGGGAGACAACTATGGCTACACCTTC,CAISEAPGQGDNYGYTF
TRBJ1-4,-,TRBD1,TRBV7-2,TGTGCCAGCAGCTCCGGGACAGGGGCGGGAAAACTGTTTTTT,CASSSGTGAGKLFF
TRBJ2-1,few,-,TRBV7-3,TGTGCCAGCAGCCCCAACCGGGACTCCCTTGGGGAGCAGTTCTTC,CASSPNRDSLGEQFF
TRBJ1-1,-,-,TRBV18,TGTGCCAGCTCACCATTATCTAGCCGGGGGGTTGATGAAGCTTTCTTT,CASSPLSSRGVDEAFF
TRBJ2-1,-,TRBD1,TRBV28,TGTGCCAGCAGCCGAGGGGGACAGGGTTACAATGAGCAGTTCTTC,CASSRGGQGYNEQFF
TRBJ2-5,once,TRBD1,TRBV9,TGTGCCAGCAGCGACGCCACAGGGGCTCGACAAGAGACCCAGTACTTC,CASSDATGARQETQYF
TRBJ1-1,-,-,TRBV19,TGTGCCAGTAGATTTTGGGAGCGGGCAGCCACTGAAGCTTTCTTT,CASRFWERAATEAFF
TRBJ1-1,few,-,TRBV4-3,TGCGCCAGCAGCTATGGGACGGGAGATGAGGCTTTCTTT,CASSYGTGDEAFF
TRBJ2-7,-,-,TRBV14,TGTGCCAGCAGCCTCACGGGTGTTCTCTACGAGCAGTACTTC,CASSLTGVLYEQYF
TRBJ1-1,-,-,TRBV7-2,TGTGCCAGCAGCTTAGAGGTAGGGGACACTGAAGCTTTCTTT,CASSLEVGDTEAFF
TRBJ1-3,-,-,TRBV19,TGTGCCAGTAGGAGTGGACAGCCCTCTGGAAACACCATATATTTT,CASRSGQPSGNTIYF
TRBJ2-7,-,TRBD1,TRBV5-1,TGCGCCAGCAGCAAAGCCGGGACAGGCTCCTACGAGCAGTACTTC,CASSKAGTGSYEQYF
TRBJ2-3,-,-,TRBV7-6,TGTGCCAGCAGCGGCGGGTGGGGAGATACGCAGTATTTT,CASSGGWGDTQYF
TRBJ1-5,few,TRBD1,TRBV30,TGTGCCTGGAGTGTACAGGGGAGGCAGCCCCAGCATTTT,CAWSVQGRQPQHF
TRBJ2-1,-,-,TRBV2,TGTGCCAGCAGTGAAGTACTCCCATACGAGCAGTTCTTC,CASSEVLPYEQFF
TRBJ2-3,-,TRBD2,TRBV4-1,TGCGCCAGCAGCCAAGATGCGGGTTGGGGACTAGCGGGAGGATCGCGCGATACGCAGTATTTT,CASSQDAGWGLAGGSRDTQYF
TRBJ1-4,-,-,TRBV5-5,TGTGCCAGCAGCTTGAGGCCCCGGCCGCGGGTTAATGAAAAACTGTTTTTT,CASSLRPRPRVNEKLFF
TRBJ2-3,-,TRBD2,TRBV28,TGTGCCAGCAGTTTTGAGCTAGCGGGCCAAGGTAGCAGAGATACGCAGTATTTT,CASSFELAGQGSRDTQYF
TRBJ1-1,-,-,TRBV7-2,TGTGCCAGCAGCTTAGCCGGGGACACCGAAGCTTTCTTT,CASSLAGDTEAFF
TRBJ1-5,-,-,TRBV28,TGTGCCAGCAGTTTGAGCAGGGCCTACCAGCCCCAGCATTTT,CASSLSRAYQPQHF
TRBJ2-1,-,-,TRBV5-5,TGTGCCAGCAGCTTGACAGGGTTTGCAAATGAGCAGTTCTTC,CASSLTGFANEQFF
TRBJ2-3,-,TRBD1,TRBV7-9,TGTGCCAGCAGCTTAGGATACAGGGGGCGCGAGGATACGCAGTATTTT,CASSLGYRGREDTQYF
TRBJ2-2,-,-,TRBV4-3,TGCGCCAGCAGCCAAGAATGGACACTCCCCACCGGGGAGCTGTTTTTT,CASSQEWTLPTGELFF
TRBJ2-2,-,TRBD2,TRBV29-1,TGCAGCGTTGCCCCTAGCGGGACAGTCGGCACCGGGGAGCTGTTTTTT,CSVAPSGTVGTGELFF
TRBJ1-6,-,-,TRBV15,TGTGCCACCAGCAGAGATGTAACAGGGAATAATTCACCCCTCCACTTT,CATSRDVTGNNSPLHF
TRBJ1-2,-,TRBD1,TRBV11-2,TGTGCCAGCAGCCAAGACAGGGGAAATGGCTACACCTTC,CASSQDRGNGYTF
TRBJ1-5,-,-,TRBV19,TGTGCCAGTAGTATAGTCTACAGTAGCAATCAGCCCCAGCATTTT,CASSIVYSSNQPQHF
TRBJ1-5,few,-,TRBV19,TGTGCCCTAGGTCGAGATAGCAATCAGCCCCAGCATTTT,CALGRDSNQPQHF
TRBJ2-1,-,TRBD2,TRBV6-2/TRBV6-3,TGTGCCAGCAGTTACCCTCTTGTGCGGCGGGAGGGCCTCAATGAGCAGTTCTTC,CASSYPLVRREGLNEQFF